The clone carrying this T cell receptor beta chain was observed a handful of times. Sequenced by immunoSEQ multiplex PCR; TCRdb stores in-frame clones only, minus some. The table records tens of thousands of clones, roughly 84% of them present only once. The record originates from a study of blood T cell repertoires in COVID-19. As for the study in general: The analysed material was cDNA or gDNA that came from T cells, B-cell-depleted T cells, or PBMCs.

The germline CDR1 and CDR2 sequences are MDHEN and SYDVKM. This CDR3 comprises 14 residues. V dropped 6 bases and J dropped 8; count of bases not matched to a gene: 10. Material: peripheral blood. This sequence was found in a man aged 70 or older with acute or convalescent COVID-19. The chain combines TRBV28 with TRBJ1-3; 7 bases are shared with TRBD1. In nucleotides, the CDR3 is TGTGCCAGCAGCCAGGGACAGCGGAGGTACACCATATATTTT. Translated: CASSQGQRRYTIYF.